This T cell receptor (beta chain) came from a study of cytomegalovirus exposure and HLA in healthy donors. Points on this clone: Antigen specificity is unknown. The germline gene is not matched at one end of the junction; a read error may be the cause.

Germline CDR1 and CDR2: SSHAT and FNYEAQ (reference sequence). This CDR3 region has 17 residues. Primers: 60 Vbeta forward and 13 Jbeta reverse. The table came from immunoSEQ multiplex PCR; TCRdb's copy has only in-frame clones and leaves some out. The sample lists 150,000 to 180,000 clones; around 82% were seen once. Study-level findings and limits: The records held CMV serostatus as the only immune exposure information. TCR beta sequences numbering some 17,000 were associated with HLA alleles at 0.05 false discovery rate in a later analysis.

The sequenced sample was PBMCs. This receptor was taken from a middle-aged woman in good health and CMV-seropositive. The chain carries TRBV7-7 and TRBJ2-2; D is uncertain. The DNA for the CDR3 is TGTGCTAGCAGCTCAACTCCGCCCAGAGGTGGCACCGGGGAGCTGTTTTTT. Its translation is CASSSTPPRGGTGELFF.